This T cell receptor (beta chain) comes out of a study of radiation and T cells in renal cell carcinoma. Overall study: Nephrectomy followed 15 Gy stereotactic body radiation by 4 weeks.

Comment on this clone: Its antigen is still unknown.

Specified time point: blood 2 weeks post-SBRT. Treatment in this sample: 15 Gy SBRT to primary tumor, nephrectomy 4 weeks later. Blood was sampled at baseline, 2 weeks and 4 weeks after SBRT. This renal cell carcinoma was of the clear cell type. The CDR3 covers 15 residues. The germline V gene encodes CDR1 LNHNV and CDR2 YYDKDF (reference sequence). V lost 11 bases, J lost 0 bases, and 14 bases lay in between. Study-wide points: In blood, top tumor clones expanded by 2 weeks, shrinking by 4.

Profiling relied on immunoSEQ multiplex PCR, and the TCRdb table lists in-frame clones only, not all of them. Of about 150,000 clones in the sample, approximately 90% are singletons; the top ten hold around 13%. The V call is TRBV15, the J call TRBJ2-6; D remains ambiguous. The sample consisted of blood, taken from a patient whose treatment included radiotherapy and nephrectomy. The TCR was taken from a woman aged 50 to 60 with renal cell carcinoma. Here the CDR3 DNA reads TGTGCCTCTTCTCCCAGATACTCTGGGGCCAACGTCCTGACTTTC. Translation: CASSPRYSGANVLTF.